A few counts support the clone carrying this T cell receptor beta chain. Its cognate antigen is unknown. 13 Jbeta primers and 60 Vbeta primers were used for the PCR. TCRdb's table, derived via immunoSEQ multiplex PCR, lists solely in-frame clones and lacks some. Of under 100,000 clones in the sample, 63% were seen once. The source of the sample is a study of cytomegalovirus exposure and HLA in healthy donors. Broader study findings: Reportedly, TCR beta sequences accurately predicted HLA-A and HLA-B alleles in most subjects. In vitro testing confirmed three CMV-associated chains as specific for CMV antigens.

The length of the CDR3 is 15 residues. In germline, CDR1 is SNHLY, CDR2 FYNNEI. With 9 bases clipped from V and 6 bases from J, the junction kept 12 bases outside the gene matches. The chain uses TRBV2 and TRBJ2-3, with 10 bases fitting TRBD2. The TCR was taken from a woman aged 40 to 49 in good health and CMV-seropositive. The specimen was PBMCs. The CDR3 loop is CASCVLAGVGDTQYF. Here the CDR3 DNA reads TGTGCCAGTTGCGTTCTAGCGGGAGTGGGGGATACGCAGTATTTT.